This TCR beta chain was captured in a study of technical replicates of blood from several donors. TCRdb's table, derived via immunoSEQ multiplex PCR, lists solely in-frame clones and lacks some. This table has around 93,000 clones, 85% to 95% appearing once. This CDR3 has 15 residues. Trimming took 7 bases from V and 5 from J; bases not matched to a gene: 5. The germline V gene has CDR1 SGHVS and CDR2 FNYEAQ. The sequence derives from a human donor in good health. The chain links TRBV7-6 to TRBJ2-1; 13 bases align to TRBD2. The sample was T cells isolated from PBMCs. CDR3 protein: CASNKLAGGDNEQFF. Here the CDR3 DNA reads TGTGCCAGCAACAAACTAGCGGGAGGGGACAATGAGCAGTTCTTC. Drawing the rest from reference TRBV7-6 and TRBJ2-1, the complete variable domain is GAGVSQSPRYKVTKRGQDVALRCDPISGHVSLYWYRQALGQGPEFLTYFNYEAQQDKSGLPNDRFSAERPEGSISTLTIQRTEQRDSAMYRCASNKLAGGDNEQFFGPGTRLTVL.